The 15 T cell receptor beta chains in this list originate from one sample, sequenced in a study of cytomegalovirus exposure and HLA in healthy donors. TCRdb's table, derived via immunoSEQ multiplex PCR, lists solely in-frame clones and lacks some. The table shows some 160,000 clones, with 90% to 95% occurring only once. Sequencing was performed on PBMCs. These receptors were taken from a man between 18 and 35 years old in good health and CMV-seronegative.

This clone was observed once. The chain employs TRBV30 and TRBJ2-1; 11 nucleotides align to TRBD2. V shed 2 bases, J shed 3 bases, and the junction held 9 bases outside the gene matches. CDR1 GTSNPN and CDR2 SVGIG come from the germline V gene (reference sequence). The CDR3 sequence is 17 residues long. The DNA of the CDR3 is TGTGCCTGGAGTAGGGCCAGAACTAGCGGGAGCTACAATGAGCAGTTCTTC. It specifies CAWSRARTSGSYNEQFF.

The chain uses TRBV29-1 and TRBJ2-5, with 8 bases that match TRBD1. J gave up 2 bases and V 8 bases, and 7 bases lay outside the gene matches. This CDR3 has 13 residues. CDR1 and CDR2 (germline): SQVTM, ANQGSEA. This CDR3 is CSTTRGPQETQYF. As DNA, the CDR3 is TGCAGCACGACCAGGGGGCCTCAAGAGACCCAGTACTTC.

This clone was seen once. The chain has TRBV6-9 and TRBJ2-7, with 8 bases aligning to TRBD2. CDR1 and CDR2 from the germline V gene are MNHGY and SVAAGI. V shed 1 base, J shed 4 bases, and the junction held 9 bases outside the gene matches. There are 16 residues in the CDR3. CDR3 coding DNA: TGTGCCAGCAGTTATTGCTCTCAGCGGGAGATATACGAGCAGTACGTC. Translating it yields CASSYCSQREIYEQYV.

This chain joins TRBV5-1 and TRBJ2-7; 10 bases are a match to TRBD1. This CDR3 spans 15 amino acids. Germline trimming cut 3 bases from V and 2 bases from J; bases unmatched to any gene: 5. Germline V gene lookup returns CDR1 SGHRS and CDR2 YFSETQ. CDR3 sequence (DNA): TGCGCCAGCAGCTGGCCGGGACAGGGGACCTACGAGCAGTACTTC. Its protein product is CASSWPGQGTYEQYF.

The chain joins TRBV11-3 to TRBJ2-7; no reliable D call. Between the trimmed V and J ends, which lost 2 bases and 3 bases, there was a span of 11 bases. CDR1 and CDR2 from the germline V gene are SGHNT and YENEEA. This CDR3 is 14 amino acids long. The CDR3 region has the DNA TGTGCCAGCAGCTTATCCAATACCGACTACGAGCAGTACGTC. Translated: CASSLSNTDYEQYV.

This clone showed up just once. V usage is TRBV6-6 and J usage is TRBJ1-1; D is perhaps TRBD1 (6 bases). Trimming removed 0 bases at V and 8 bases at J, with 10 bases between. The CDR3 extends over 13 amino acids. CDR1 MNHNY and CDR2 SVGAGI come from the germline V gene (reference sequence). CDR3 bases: TGTGCCAGCAGTTACTCGCAGGGGCGGGAAGCTTTCTTT. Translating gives CASSYSQGREAFF.

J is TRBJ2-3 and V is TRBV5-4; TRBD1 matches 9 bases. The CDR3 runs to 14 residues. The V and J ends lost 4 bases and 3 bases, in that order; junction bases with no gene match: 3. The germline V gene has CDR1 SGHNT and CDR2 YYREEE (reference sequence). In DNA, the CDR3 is TGTGCCAGCAGCCGGGACAGGGAAACAGATACGCAGTATTTT. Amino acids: CASSRDRETDTQYF. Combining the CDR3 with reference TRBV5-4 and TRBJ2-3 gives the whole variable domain ETGVTQSPTHLIKTRGQQVTLRCSSQSGHNTVSWYQQALGQGPQFIFQYYREEENGRGNFPPRFSGLQFPNYSSELNVNALELDDSALYLCASSRDRETDTQYFGPGTRLTVL.

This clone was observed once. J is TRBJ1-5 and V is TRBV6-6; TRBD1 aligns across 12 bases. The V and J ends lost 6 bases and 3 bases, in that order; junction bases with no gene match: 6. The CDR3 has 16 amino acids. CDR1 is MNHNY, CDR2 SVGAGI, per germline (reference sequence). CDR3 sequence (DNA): TGTGCCAGCAGCAGTAGGGACAGGGGGCCCAATCAGCCCCAGCATTTT. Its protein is CASSSRDRGPNQPQHF.

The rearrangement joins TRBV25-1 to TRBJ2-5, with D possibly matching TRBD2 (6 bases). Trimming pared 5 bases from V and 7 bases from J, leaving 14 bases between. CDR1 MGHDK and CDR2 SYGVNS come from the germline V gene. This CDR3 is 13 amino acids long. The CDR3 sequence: CASSRTKVGTQYF. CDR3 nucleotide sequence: TGTGCCAGCAGTCGGACTAAAGTAGGGACCCAGTACTTC.

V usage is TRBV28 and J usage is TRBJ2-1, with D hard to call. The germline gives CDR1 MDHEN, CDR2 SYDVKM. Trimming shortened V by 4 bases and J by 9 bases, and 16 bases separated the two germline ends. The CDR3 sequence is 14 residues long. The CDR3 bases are TGTGCCAGCAGTTCCCCCCAACTATTGGCTGAGCAGTTCTTC. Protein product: CASSSPQLLAEQFF.

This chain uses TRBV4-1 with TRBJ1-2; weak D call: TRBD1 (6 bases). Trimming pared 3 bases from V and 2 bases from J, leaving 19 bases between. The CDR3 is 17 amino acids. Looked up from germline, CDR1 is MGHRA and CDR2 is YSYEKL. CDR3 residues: CASSQGGPGHSNYGYTF. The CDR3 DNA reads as TGCGCCAGCAGCCAGGGCGGACCGGGACACTCAAACTATGGCTACACCTTC.

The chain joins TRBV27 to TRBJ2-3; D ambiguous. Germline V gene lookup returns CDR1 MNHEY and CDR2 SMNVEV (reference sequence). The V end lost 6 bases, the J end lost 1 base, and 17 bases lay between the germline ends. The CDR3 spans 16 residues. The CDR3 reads CASSSLVPRGTDTQYF. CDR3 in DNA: TGTGCCAGCAGCTCACTTGTGCCAAGAGGCACAGATACGCAGTATTTT.

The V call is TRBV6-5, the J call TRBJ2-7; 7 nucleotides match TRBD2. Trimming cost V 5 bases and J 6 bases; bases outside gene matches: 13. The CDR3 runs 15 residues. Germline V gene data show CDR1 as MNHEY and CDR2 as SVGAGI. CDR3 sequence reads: CASSPDGLVSSEQYV. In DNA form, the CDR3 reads TGTGCCAGCAGTCCCGATGGACTAGTTTCATCCGAGCAGTACGTC.

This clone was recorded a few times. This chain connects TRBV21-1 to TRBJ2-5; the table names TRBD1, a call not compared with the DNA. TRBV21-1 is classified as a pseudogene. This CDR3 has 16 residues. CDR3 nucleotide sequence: TGTGCCAGCAGCAAACCCCCACAGGGCGCGCAAGAGACCCAGTACTTC. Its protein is CASSKPPQGAQETQYF.

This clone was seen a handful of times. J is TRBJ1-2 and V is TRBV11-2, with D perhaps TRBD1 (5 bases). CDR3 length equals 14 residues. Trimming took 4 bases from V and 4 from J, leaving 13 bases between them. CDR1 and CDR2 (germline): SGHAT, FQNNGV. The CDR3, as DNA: TGTGCCAGCAGCTCGCATGAGCAGGGCTATGGCTACACCTTC. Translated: CASSSHEQGYGYTF.